A selection of T cell receptor beta chains follows, all from one sample in a study of T cells in Graves' hyperthyroidism and ophthalmopathy. TCRdb used MiXCR to reprocess the multiplex PCR reads, holding one entry per CDR3 protein. The sample carries 730,000 or so distinct CDR3 sequences, around 19% recorded once. Source material: blood. These TCRs come from a woman in her forties or fifties with Graves' hyperthyroidism that later progressed to Graves' ophthalmopathy. The CDR3 runs from the conserved cysteine through the conserved F or W. A D gene is named only where the DNA matches it firmly. Expanded clones get a size class; other rows say once, few or many, or leave the size out.

size,J,D,V,DNA,CDR3
many,TRBJ2-5,NA,TRBV15,TGTGCCACCAGCAGAGATCTCGACCAAGAGACCCAGTACTTC,CATSRDLDQETQYF
many,TRBJ2-1,TRBD1,TRBV12-3/TRBV12-4,TGTGCCAGCAGTTTGGGCCGACAGGGCAGGAAGAAGCAGTTCTTC,CASSLGRQGRKKQFF
few,TRBJ2-5,NA,TRBV5-5,TGTGCCAGCAGCCGGAGCTCTCGGGACCAAGAGACCCAGTACTTC,CASSRSSRDQETQYF
many,TRBJ2-7,TRBD1,TRBV9,TGTGCCAGCAGCACACAGGGGACGGATGAGCAGTACTTC,CASSTQGTDEQYF
many,TRBJ2-1,NA,TRBV7-2,TGTGCCAGCAGCTCCCACCACCTGACACCCCGCTCCTACAATGAGCAGTTCTTC,CASSSHHLTPRSYNEQFF
few,TRBJ2-1,NA,TRBV20-1,TGCAGTGCTAGCCCTACACTCCCTGGGGGGATCTATGAGCAGTTCTTC,CSASPTLPGGIYEQFF
few,TRBJ2-6,NA,TRBV5-4,TGTGCCAGCAGCTTGGCGGACGCAGGATCTGGGGCCAACGTCCTGACTTTC,CASSLADAGSGANVLTF
NA,TRBJ1-6,TRBD1,TRBV20-1,TGCAGTGCTAGGCAGGGGGCCTATAATTCACCCCTCCACTTT,CSARQGAYNSPLHF
few,TRBJ2-3,NA,TRBV6-1,TGTGCCAGCAGGGAATCTAGAGGTGGCACAGATACGCAGTATTTT,CASRESRGGTDTQYF
many,TRBJ2-7,TRBD1,TRBV11-3,TGTGCCAGCTCCCGGGACAGGGTATCAGGCGAGCAGTACTTC,CASSRDRVSGEQYF
NA,TRBJ1-1,NA,TRBV27,TGTGCCAGCGCAAACAGGGAACTAGGTACTGAAGCTTTCTTT,CASANRELGTEAFF
NA,TRBJ1-2,TRBD1,TRBV5-6,TGTGCCAGCAGCCCCCACGGACAGGGTGGGAACTATGGCTACACCTTC,CASSPHGQGGNYGYTF
few,TRBJ1-1,NA,TRBV6-1,TGTGCCAGCAGTGACTCAGGAGGGTTTGAAGCTTTCTTT,CASSDSGGFEAFF
NA,TRBJ1-5,NA,TRBV2,TGTGCCAGCAGTGAACATCTCAATCAGCCCCAGCATTTT,CASSEHLNQPQHF
many,TRBJ2-1,TRBD2,TRBV6-1,TGTGCCAGCAGCAGAGGGACTAGCGGGGGTCAGCAGTTCTTC,CASSRGTSGGQQFF
many,TRBJ2-1,NA,TRBV12-3/TRBV12-4,TGTGCCAGCTGGGGGGGACAGACTTCGTCCTACAATGAGCAGTTCTTC,CASWGGQTSSYNEQFF
NA,TRBJ1-1,TRBD1,TRBV19,TGTGCCAGTAGTCCGTTCGGGACAGGGAACACTGAAGCTTTCTTT,CASSPFGTGNTEAFF
few,TRBJ1-4,NA,TRBV7-8,TGTGCCAGCAGCTTATCCATCCCCCCAAGAGAAAAACTGTTTTTT,CASSLSIPPREKLFF
NA,TRBJ2-5,NA,TRBV29-1,TGCAGCGTTGGAAACAGAAGGGAGGCCCAGTACTTC,CSVGNRREAQYF
many,TRBJ1-4,NA,TRBV27,TGTGCCAGCAGTCTCCGCCGAGGGGGAAATGAAAAACTGTTTTTT,CASSLRRGGNEKLFF
few,TRBJ2-7,NA,TRBV4-1,TGCGCCAGCAGCCAGGCTGATATGCAGGCGATCGGCTCCTACGAGCAGTACTTC,CASSQADMQAIGSYEQYF
few,TRBJ2-3,NA,TRBV2,TGTGCCAGCAGACTACAGATAGGGGGGGGGTCTACAGATACGCAGTATTTT,CASRLQIGGGSTDTQYF
NA,TRBJ1-6,NA,TRBV20-1,TGCAGTGCTAGAGGCGGGGAGAGCTCCTATAATTCACCCCTCCACTTT,CSARGGESSYNSPLHF
NA,TRBJ1-6,NA,TRBV3-1,TGTGCCAGCAGCCCGTTATGGAGGGGTGGTAATTCACCCCTCCACTTT,CASSPLWRGGNSPLHF
many,TRBJ1-6,NA,TRBV27,TGTGCCAGCAGTTTAGGCGGTTCACCCCTCCACTTT,CASSLGGSPLHF
few,TRBJ2-3,NA,TRBV5-1,TGCGCCAGCAGCGTTCCCCGGGACTCGGATACGCAGTATTTT,CASSVPRDSDTQYF
few,TRBJ2-3,NA,TRBV19,TGTGCCAGTAGCACCCACCTGACAGGGAGGAGCGCAGATACGCAGTATTTT,CASSTHLTGRSADTQYF
many,TRBJ1-2,TRBD1,TRBV11-2,TGTGCCAGCAGTAAAAGGCAGGGGGCGGTTGGCTACACCTTC,CASSKRQGAVGYTF
NA,TRBJ2-3,TRBD2,TRBV5-1,TGCGCCAGCAGCCCCGTTACTCTAGCGGGGGGGCCGGGTACGCAGTATTTT,CASSPVTLAGGPGTQYF
few,TRBJ2-7,TRBD2,TRBV20-1,TGCAGTGCTAGAGACACTACAACTAGCGGGGGGGCCTACGAGCAGTACTTC,CSARDTTTSGGAYEQYF
few,TRBJ2-7,TRBD2,TRBV9,TGTGCCAGCAGCCCCTCCAGCGGGGTTAGCTACGAGCAGTACTTC,CASSPSSGVSYEQYF
NA,TRBJ1-5,TRBD1,TRBV30,TGTGCCTGGATGGGACAGTTTAGCAATCAGCCCCAGCATTTT,CAWMGQFSNQPQHF
few,TRBJ1-5,NA,TRBV7-9,TGTGCCAGCAGCGAATTGGGGGAGACCCAGCATTTT,CASSELGETQHF
NA,TRBJ1-6,NA,TRBV7-9,TGTGCCAGCAGCTTATCGGTGGGAGAGACACCCCTCCACTTT,CASSLSVGETPLHF
many,TRBJ2-5,TRBD1,TRBV5-4,TGTGCCAGCACCAGGACAGGCAACCAAGAGACCCAGTACTTC,CASTRTGNQETQYF
NA,TRBJ1-4,NA,TRBV6-2/TRBV6-3,TGTGCCAGCAGTGCGGCGGATGAAAAACTGTTTTTT,CASSAADEKLFF
NA,TRBJ2-1,NA,TRBV5-1,TGTGCCAGCAGCTTAGGAGGGGGCGGATCGGATGAGCAGTTCTTC,CASSLGGGGSDEQFF
many,TRBJ1-1,NA,TRBV12-3/TRBV12-4,TGTGCCAGCAGTACGGGGGCGCTGGACACTGAAGCTTTCTTT,CASSTGALDTEAFF
NA,TRBJ1-1,NA,TRBV6-5,TGTGCCAGCAGTTACCGGGGGAGATATGAAGCTTTCTTT,CASSYRGRYEAFF
many,TRBJ1-3,TRBD1,TRBV11-2,TGTGCCAGCAGCGTGGGACAGTCTTACTCTGGAAACACCATATATTTT,CASSVGQSYSGNTIYF
few,TRBJ2-3,NA,TRBV20-1,TGCAGTGCTAGTCGGGATACAGATACGCAGTATTTT,CSASRDTDTQYF
few,TRBJ2-1,NA,TRBV7-8,TGTGCCAGCAGCTTAGCGCGGGCGCGTGATGAGCAGTTCTTC,CASSLARARDEQFF
few,TRBJ2-3,NA,TRBV20-1,TGCAGTGCTAGAGGAACGGTTAGCACAGATACGCAGTATTTT,CSARGTVSTDTQYF
many,TRBJ1-1,NA,TRBV20-1,TGCAGTGCTAGAGGGTCCGGAACGAACACTGAAGCTTTCTTT,CSARGSGTNTEAFF
many,TRBJ1-1,NA,TRBV18,TGTGCCAGCTCCGACGGCCACCTGAAGAACACTGAAGCTTTCTTT,CASSDGHLKNTEAFF
NA,TRBJ2-7,NA,TRBV9,TGTGCCAGCAGCGTAGAGGAGCGTAGGAAGCAGTACTTC,CASSVEERRKQYF
NA,TRBJ2-2,TRBD2,TRBV5-5,TGTGCCAGCAGCTCCCCGGGACTAGCGGGGGAAAGCGCCGGGGAGCTGTTTTTT,CASSSPGLAGESAGELFF
many,TRBJ2-5,NA,TRBV2,TGTGCCAGCAGTGATTTAGCCGAGTACCAAGAGACCCAGTACTTC,CASSDLAEYQETQYF
NA,TRBJ1-5,TRBD1,TRBV20-1,TGCAGTGCGGAAACAGGGGGGCGCGATCAGCCCCAGCATTTT,CSAETGGRDQPQHF
few,TRBJ1-2,TRBD1,TRBV7-9,TGTGCCAGCAGCCACACCGGGACAGGGGGAGTTAGCTATGGCTACACCTTC,CASSHTGTGGVSYGYTF
NA,TRBJ2-1,TRBD1,TRBV7-3,TGTGCCAGCAGCTCGACAGGGGACTACAATGAGCAGTTCTTC,CASSSTGDYNEQFF
NA,TRBJ2-7,NA,TRBV4-1,TGCGCCAGCAGCCAAGGTGGAGGGGTATTGTACGAGCAGTACTTC,CASSQGGGVLYEQYF
few,TRBJ1-1,NA,TRBV9,TGTGCCAGCAGCGAAGGACAGTCTCGTAAGAGCGAAGCTTTCTTT,CASSEGQSRKSEAFF
once,TRBJ2-5,NA,TRBV7-2,TGTGCCAGCAGCTTAAACGGCAGGGGTATACGAGAGACCCAGTACTTC,CASSLNGRGIRETQYF
NA,TRBJ2-5,NA,TRBV7-6,TGTGCCAGCAGCTTAGCTCGGCAGTCCGAGACCCAGTACTTC,CASSLARQSETQYF
NA,TRBJ2-2,NA,TRBV20-1,TGCAGTGCTGAAAAAGGGGCCACTTACACCGGGGAGCTGTTTTTT,CSAEKGATYTGELFF
few,TRBJ2-1,TRBD2,TRBV3-1,TGTGCCAGCAGCCAAGCGACCTTGGGACTAGCGACTCATGAGCAGTTCTTC,CASSQATLGLATHEQFF